Below, 21 T cell receptor beta chains from the same sample are listed, as sequenced in a study of metastatic and nonmetastatic thyroid tumors. TCRdb recomputed clones from the PCR reads via MiXCR. Of 50,000 to 65,000 clones listed, roughly 18% are singletons. The entire patient cohort was treatment-naive prior to thyroid surgery. What was sequenced was blood. The source is a female donor with papillary thyroid cancer or a benign thyroid nodule (not recorded which). Some clones in this sample may be carry-over from other donors' samples.

At least ten counts were recorded for this clone. CDR3 DNA: TGTGCCAGCAGCTGGGGTGTAGATACGCAGTATTTT. Its protein is CASSWGVDTQYF. This chain links TRBV7-2 with TRBJ2-3; D is undetermined. The CDR3 runs to 12 residues. Trimming pared 4 bases from V and 5 bases from J, leaving 7 bases between. Germline CDR1 reads SGHTA; CDR2 reads FQGNSA.

This clone was picked up a small number of times. J is TRBJ2-3 and V is TRBV5-1; the D call may be TRBD1 or TRBD2 (5 bases each). The V gene lost 7 bases and the J gene lost 3 bases, with 18 bases spanning the gap. Germline V lookup: CDR1 SGHRS, CDR2 YFSETQ. The CDR3 is 15 amino acids. The CDR3 protein is CASSIMDTRTDTQYF. In DNA, the CDR3 is TGCGCCAGCTCCATCATGGACACTAGAACAGATACGCAGTATTTT.

This clone was seen repeatedly, ten times or more. This may stem from a read error, because a much larger clone lies one nucleotide away. The rearrangement uses TRBV28 and TRBJ2-7, with D possibly matching TRBD1 (6 bases). CDR1 MDHEN and CDR2 SYDVKM come from the germline V gene. This CDR3 region has 15 residues. V lost 5 bases, J lost 5 bases, and 19 bases lay in between. The CDR3 protein is CASSQTPGVTHEQYF. DNA for the CDR3: TGTGCCAGCAGTCAAACCCCAGGGGTCACACACGAGCAGTACTTC. The full variable domain, its missing parts supplied by reference TRBV28 and TRBJ2-7, is DVKVTQSSRYLVKRTGEKVFLECVQDMDHENMFWYRQDPGLGLRLIYFSYDVKMKEKGDIPEGYSVSREKKERFSLILESASTNQTSMYLCASSQTPGVTHEQYFGPGTRLTVT.

This clone was seen repeatedly, ten times or more. The chain links TRBV2 to TRBJ2-5; 16 bases map to TRBD2. Looked up from germline, CDR1 is SNHLY and CDR2 is FYNNEI. J gave up 5 bases and V 8 bases, and 20 bases lay outside the gene matches. The CDR3 covers 20 residues. CDR3 nucleotide sequence: TGTGCCAGCGGACAGGGGATGTCCGGGACTAGCGGGAGGGCCGTTGAGACCCAGTACTTC. Its translation is CASGQGMSGTSGRAVETQYF.

This clone was seen repeatedly, ten times or more. The chain joins TRBV5-4 to TRBJ1-1, with D tentatively TRBD1 (6 bases). Germline CDR1 SGHNT, CDR2 YYREEE (reference sequence). The CDR3 is made up of 15 amino acids. Trimming took off 6 bases at V and 6 bases at J, with 21 bases between the two ends. The CDR3 loop is CASNHLRGTFSEAFF. The CDR3, as DNA: TGTGCCAGCAACCACTTACGGGGGACATTCTCTGAAGCTTTCTTT.

The genes are TRBV20-1 and TRBJ2-7; 7 bases are a match to TRBD2. The germline CDR1 and CDR2 sequences are DFQATT and SNEGSKA (reference sequence). This CDR3 comprises 13 residues. J lost 5 bases, V lost 0 bases, and 4 bases had no gene match. The CDR3 DNA follows: TGCAGTGCTAGAGAGCTAGCGGCCCACGAGCAGTACTTC. This translates into CSARELAAHEQYF.

This clone has ten or more counts. The V gene is TRBV12-5, the J gene TRBJ2-3; TRBD2 agrees at 12 bases. V dropped 2 bases and J dropped 0; count of bases not matched to a gene: 6. CDR1 is LGHNT and CDR2 is FRNRAP in the germline V gene. The CDR3 sequence is 18 residues long. The CDR3 loop reads CASGLTKGLAGSTDTQYF. CDR3 bases: TGTGCTAGTGGTTTGACCAAAGGACTAGCGGGGAGCACAGATACGCAGTATTTT.

There are many counts of this clone. The chain recombines TRBV5-1 with TRBJ2-5; 8 nucleotides agree with TRBD1. The CDR3 loop spans 16 amino acids. Germline V lookup: CDR1 SGHRS, CDR2 YFSETQ. Unmatched junction bases numbered 10, after V lost 6 bases and J lost 0 bases. CDR3 in DNA: TGCGCCAGCACTCTGGCGGGACAGGCCTACCAAGAGACCCAGTACTTC. Encoded protein: CASTLAGQAYQETQYF.

This clone was seen only a few times. The V gene is TRBV6-2 or TRBV6-3, the J gene TRBJ1-1; D ambiguous. The length of the CDR3 is 13 residues. The V end was cut by 2 bases, the J end by 7 bases, with 11 bases between. The V gene's germline CDR1 is MNHEY and CDR2 SVGEGT. The CDR3 sequence: CASSYTRLFEAFF. The CDR3 DNA follows: TGTGCCAGCAGTTACACCAGGTTGTTTGAAGCTTTCTTT.

This clone was counted at least ten times. The DNA for the CDR3 is TGTGCCAGCAGCCAGAACTCCTGGACTAGCGGAACTTACGAGCAGTACTTC. It yields the protein CASSQNSWTSGTYEQYF. The V gene is TRBV14, the J gene TRBJ2-7; 10 bases map to TRBD2. V shed 3 bases, J shed 4 bases, and the junction held 12 bases outside the gene matches. The length of the CDR3 is 17 residues. Germline lookup yields CDR1 SGHDN and CDR2 FVKESK. The whole variable domain, filled in from reference TRBV14 and TRBJ2-7, reads EAGVTQFPSHSVIEKGQTVTLRCDPISGHDNLYWYRRVMGKEIKFLLHFVKESKQDESGMPNNRFLAERTGGTYSTLKVQPAELEDSGVYFCASSQNSWTSGTYEQYFGPGTRLTVT.

The genes are TRBV28 and TRBJ1-3, with D perhaps matching TRBD1 (6 bases). The CDR3 is 16 amino acids. Germline lookup yields CDR1 MDHEN and CDR2 SYDVKM. Trimming removed 5 bases from V and 0 bases from J, with 14 bases in between. CDR3 loop: CASSTGQTYSGNTIYF. The CDR3 bases are TGTGCCAGCAGTACCGGACAGACCTACTCTGGAAACACCATATATTTT.

V and J are TRBV5-6 and TRBJ1-1; 7 bases agree with TRBD1. The CDR3 extends over 15 amino acids. From germline, CDR1 is SGHDT and CDR2 YYEEEE. After removal of 3 bases from V and 2 bases from J, the junction contained 7 bases not matched to a gene. This CDR3 reads CASSSLWTGNTEAFF. For the CDR3, the DNA is TGTGCCAGCAGCTCTCTCTGGACAGGTAACACTGAAGCTTTCTTT.

Regarding this clone: An end of the junction differs from the germline gene, which may be a read error. V and J are TRBV30 and TRBJ2-1, with D tentatively TRBD1 (5 bases). Germline loops: CDR1 GTSNPN, CDR2 SVGIG (reference sequence). The CDR3 has 11 amino acids. In nucleotides, the CDR3 is TGTGCCTTTAGTTGGGGCAATGAGCAGTCCTTC. Translation: CAFSWGNEQSF.

There are many counts of this clone. This sequence joins TRBV13 and TRBJ2-1, with 7 positions matching TRBD2. The V segment lost 2 bases and the J segment 0 bases; nucleotides outside the gene matches: 4. CDR1 is PRHDT, CDR2 FYEKMQ, per germline (reference sequence). The CDR3 contains 16 residues. CDR3 sequence reads: CASSLTSVRSYNEQFF. The DNA for the CDR3 is TGTGCCAGCAGCTTAACTAGCGTACGCTCCTACAATGAGCAGTTCTTC.

The chain carries TRBV12-3 or TRBV12-4 and TRBJ2-7, with a tentative D call TRBD1 (5 bases). Trimming took off 4 bases at V and 0 bases at J, with 10 bases between the two ends. CDR3 length: 14 residues. CDR3: CASSWTMSSYEQYF. The DNA of the CDR3 is TGTGCCAGCAGTTGGACAATGAGCTCCTACGAGCAGTACTTC.

The CDR3 bases are TGTGCCAGCAGGACCCCCCAGAACACTGAAGCTTTCTTT. Protein product: CASRTPQNTEAFF. V gene TRBV6-6 combines with J gene TRBJ1-1; D gene uncertain. The CDR3 is made up of 13 amino acids. In germline, CDR1 is MNHNY, CDR2 SVGAGI (reference sequence). V was clipped by 6 bases and J by 1 base, with 9 bases between them.

This clone has ten or more counts. This chain connects TRBV5-6 to TRBJ1-1, with 8 bases lining up with TRBD1. Germline V lookup: CDR1 SGHDT, CDR2 YYEEEE. The junction had 13 bases not matched to a gene; V was cut back by 2 bases and J by 10 bases. The CDR3 has 15 amino acids. The CDR3 sequence: CASSLMTGVVLGAFF. The CDR3 DNA sequence: TGTGCCAGCAGCTTAATGACAGGGGTTGTTTTAGGAGCTTTCTTT.

This chain joins TRBV20-1 and TRBJ2-1; D is undetermined. Per germline, CDR1 DFQATT and CDR2 SNEGSKA (reference sequence). There are 13 residues in the CDR3. Trimming removed 8 bases at V and 7 bases at J, with 18 bases between. Here the CDR3 DNA reads TGCAGTACAAAAAAGCCGGGTTGGAATGAGCAGTTCTTC. Residues: CSTKKPGWNEQFF.

The chain couples TRBV11-2 to TRBJ1-6, with D unresolved. The V end was cut by 1 base, the J end by 9 bases, with 13 bases between. The CDR3 runs to 15 residues. Germline V gene data show CDR1 as SGHAT and CDR2 as FQNNGV. The CDR3 DNA reads TGTGCCAGCAGCTTAGGTTATGGGTATCGTTCACCCCTCCACTTT. Translation: CASSLGYGYRSPLHF. Full variable domain (rest looked up from reference TRBV11-2 and TRBJ1-6): EAGVAQSPRYKIIEKRQSVAFWCNPISGHATLYWYQQILGQGPKLLIQFQNNGVVDDSQLPKDRFSAERLKGVDSTLKIQPAKLEDSAVYLCASSLGYGYRSPLHFGNGTRLTVT.

This clone occurred many times. V gene TRBV18 combines with J gene TRBJ2-7; D may be TRBD1 or TRBD2 (5 bases each). In germline, CDR1 is KGHSH, CDR2 LQKENI. V was trimmed by 8 bases and J by 2 bases, leaving 10 bases between them. The CDR3 consists of 12 residues. The CDR3 spells CASRDHPYEQYF. CDR3 nucleotide sequence: TGTGCCAGCCGGGACCATCCCTACGAGCAGTACTTC.

In this sample, this clone turned up many times. The V gene is TRBV4-2, the J gene TRBJ2-3; TRBD2 agrees at 13 bases. Germline CDR1 reads LGHNA; CDR2 reads YNFKEQ. Trimming removed 3 bases from V and 6 bases from J; junction bases left unmatched: 6. CDR3 length equals 16 residues. This chain's CDR3 is CASSHWTSGSTDTQYF. The DNA of the CDR3 is TGTGCCAGCAGCCATTGGACTAGCGGGAGTACCGATACGCAGTATTTT.